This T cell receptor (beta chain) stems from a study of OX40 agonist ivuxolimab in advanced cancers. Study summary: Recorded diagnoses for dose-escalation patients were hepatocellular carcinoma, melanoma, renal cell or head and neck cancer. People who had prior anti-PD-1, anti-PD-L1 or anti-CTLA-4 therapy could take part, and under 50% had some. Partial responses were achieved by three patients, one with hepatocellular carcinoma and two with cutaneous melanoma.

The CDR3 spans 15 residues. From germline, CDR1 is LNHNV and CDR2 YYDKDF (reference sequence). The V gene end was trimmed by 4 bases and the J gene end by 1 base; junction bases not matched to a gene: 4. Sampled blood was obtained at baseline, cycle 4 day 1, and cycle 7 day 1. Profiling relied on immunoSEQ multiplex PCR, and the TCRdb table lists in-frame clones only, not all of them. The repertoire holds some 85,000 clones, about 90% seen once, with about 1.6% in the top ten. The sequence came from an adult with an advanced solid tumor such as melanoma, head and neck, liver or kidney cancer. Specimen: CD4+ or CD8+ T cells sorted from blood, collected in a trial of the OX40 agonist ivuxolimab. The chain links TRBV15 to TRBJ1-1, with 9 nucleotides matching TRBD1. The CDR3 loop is CATSTRGQGNTEAFF. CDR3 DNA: TGTGCCACCAGCACCCGGGGACAGGGGAACACTGAAGCTTTCTTT.